The 5 T cell receptor beta chains listed next were all sequenced from one sample in a study of PD-1 blockade in classical Hodgkin lymphoma. Stated time point: newly diagnosed, previously untreated cHL patient sample. TCRdb's copy holds only in-frame clones and misses some; the assay was immunoSEQ multiplex PCR. The sample includes some 31,000 clones, roughly 94% of them seen just once. Sequenced: peripheral blood mononuclear cells (PBMCs). The receptors shown here come from a human donor with classical Hodgkin lymphoma.

V is TRBV13 and J is TRBJ2-2; D possibly uses TRBD1 or TRBD2 (5 bases each). The CDR3 sequence is 14 residues long. Germline CDR1 and CDR2: PRHDT and FYEKMQ (reference sequence). The V end was cut by 7 bases, the J end by 5 bases, with 14 bases between. CDR3 amino acids: CASKLDRETGELFF. The DNA of the CDR3 is TGTGCCAGCAAACTAGACAGAGAGACCGGGGAGCTGTTTTTT.

This clone was detected once. The V gene is TRBV4-1, the J gene TRBJ2-1; 13 positions match TRBD2. V was pared by 4 bases and J by 3 bases, with 3 bases of the junction left unmatched. CDR3 length equals 16 residues. Germline V gene lookup returns CDR1 MGHRA and CDR2 YSYEKL. The CDR3 DNA reads TGCGCCAGCAGCCCGCGGACTAGCGGGAGCTACAATGAGCAGTTCTTC. Its protein is CASSPRTSGSYNEQFF.

This rearrangement joins TRBV14 to TRBJ2-7; no reliable D call. This CDR3 has 16 amino acids. The germline V gene has CDR1 SGHDN and CDR2 FVKESK. V lost 3 bases, J lost 3 bases, and 18 bases lay in between. The CDR3 protein is CASSQRTVPILYEQYF. CDR3 nucleotide sequence: TGTGCCAGCAGCCAGAGAACAGTACCTATCCTCTACGAGCAGTACTTC.

The table lists this clone with a count of one. The gene calls are TRBV18 and TRBJ1-3; the match to TRBD1 covers 7 bases. Trimming cost V 4 bases and J 4 bases; bases outside gene matches: 10. The CDR3 is 16 amino acids. CDR1 and CDR2 from the germline V gene are KGHSH and LQKENI. CDR3 sequence reads: CASSLTPTGKGNTIYF. In DNA form, the CDR3 reads TGTGCCAGCTCACTTACACCGACAGGGAAAGGAAACACCATATATTTT.

This clone was seen a single time. This chain uses TRBV28 with TRBJ2-2, with 9 bases fitting TRBD2. From germline, CDR1 is MDHEN and CDR2 SYDVKM. V trimming: 3 bases; J trimming: 4 bases; junction bases outside the gene matches: 12. The CDR3 length is 18 residues. The CDR3: CASSFFVAGGPGTGELFF. The CDR3 DNA sequence: TGTGCCAGCAGTTTTTTTGTGGCGGGAGGGCCCGGCACCGGGGAGCTGTTTTTT.